The rows below give T cell receptor beta chains drawn from one sample of a study of T cells in Graves' hyperthyroidism and ophthalmopathy. In TCRdb, the multiplex PCR reads were re-called with MiXCR into one record per CDR3 protein. In the table there are hundreds of thousands of distinct CDR3 sequences, about 15% of which are singletons. Input material: blood. The receptors come from a woman between 40 and 55 years old with Graves' ophthalmopathy. Both conserved end residues are part of each CDR3. Each record gives: J gene, V gene, D gene, clone size, CDR3 DNA, CDR3 protein. The D gene is left open where the match is weak. Not every row has a clone size; where given, it reads once, few, many or a size class.

J gene: TRBJ2-5
V gene: TRBV20-1
D gene: -
clone size: -
CDR3 DNA: TGCAGTGCTAAACAGGCCCAAGAGACCCAGTACTTC
CDR3 protein: CSAKQAQETQYF

J gene: TRBJ2-2
V gene: TRBV28
D gene: TRBD1
clone size: -
CDR3 DNA: TGTGCCAGCAGTTCAGCCGGGACAGTATCCGGGGAGCTGTTTTTT
CDR3 protein: CASSSAGTVSGELFF

J gene: TRBJ2-7
V gene: TRBV2
D gene: -
clone size: -
CDR3 DNA: TGTGCCAGCAGTGAAGTGGCCCCCTACGAGCAGTACTTC
CDR3 protein: CASSEVAPYEQYF

J gene: TRBJ1-1
V gene: TRBV6-1
D gene: -
clone size: -
CDR3 DNA: TGTGCCGGCCTTACAGGGTCCCTTACCACTGAAGCTTTCTTT
CDR3 protein: CAGLTGSLTTEAFF

J gene: TRBJ2-5
V gene: TRBV20-1
D gene: -
clone size: many
CDR3 DNA: TGCAGTGCTAGTAGCCGGTCGGGGATCGAGACCCAGTACTTC
CDR3 protein: CSASSRSGIETQYF

J gene: TRBJ2-7
V gene: TRBV6-2/TRBV6-3
D gene: TRBD2
clone size: -
CDR3 DNA: TGTGCCAGCAGTACCCACTCCGGACAGGGACTAGCGGGAGGTTACGAGCAGTACTTC
CDR3 protein: CASSTHSGQGLAGGYEQYF

J gene: TRBJ2-7
V gene: TRBV28
D gene: -
clone size: many
CDR3 DNA: TGTGCCAGCAGTTCTGTTGGGGTTAATAGGGGTTTGAGCGTCCACGAGCAGTACTTC
CDR3 protein: CASSSVGVNRGLSVHEQYF

J gene: TRBJ1-5
V gene: TRBV15
D gene: -
clone size: many
CDR3 DNA: TGTGCCACCAGCAGAGATAAGGGTGGTTATAGCAATCAGCCCCAGCATTTT
CDR3 protein: CATSRDKGGYSNQPQHF

J gene: TRBJ2-2
V gene: TRBV27
D gene: -
clone size: many
CDR3 DNA: TGTGCCAGCAGACCAACACCTACCGGGGAGCTGTTTTTT
CDR3 protein: CASRPTPTGELFF

J gene: TRBJ2-7
V gene: TRBV28
D gene: -
clone size: many
CDR3 DNA: TGTGCCAGCAGTTTATTGGGCGGGAAGACCTACGAGCAGTACTTC
CDR3 protein: CASSLLGGKTYEQYF

J gene: TRBJ2-5
V gene: TRBV9
D gene: TRBD1
clone size: many
CDR3 DNA: TGTGCCAGCAGCGCTGGGACAGCCAGGGAGACCCAGTACTTC
CDR3 protein: CASSAGTARETQYF

J gene: TRBJ2-7
V gene: TRBV6-5
D gene: TRBD1
clone size: few
CDR3 DNA: TGTGCCAGCAGTAACGACAGGGGCGAGCAGTACTTC
CDR3 protein: CASSNDRGEQYF

J gene: TRBJ1-2
V gene: TRBV28
D gene: -
clone size: many
CDR3 DNA: TGTGCCAGTAACCGCGACAGCTCTAACTATGGCTACACCTTC
CDR3 protein: CASNRDSSNYGYTF

J gene: TRBJ2-7
V gene: TRBV28
D gene: TRBD2
clone size: many
CDR3 DNA: TGTGCCAGCAGTACCTACCCTGGGACTAGCGCCTCCTACGAGCAGTACTTC
CDR3 protein: CASSTYPGTSASYEQYF

J gene: TRBJ2-7
V gene: TRBV28
D gene: TRBD2
clone size: many
CDR3 DNA: TGTGCCAGCAGTGCCCGGGACTACTCCTACGAGCAGTACTTC
CDR3 protein: CASSARDYSYEQYF

J gene: TRBJ2-7
V gene: TRBV25-1
D gene: TRBD1
clone size: many
CDR3 DNA: TGTGCCAGCAGTGAAACCGACAGGGGGGACTACGAGCAGTACTTC
CDR3 protein: CASSETDRGDYEQYF

J gene: TRBJ1-2
V gene: TRBV19
D gene: -
clone size: many
CDR3 DNA: TGTGCCAGTAGTATCCCCCAACGGGGGAGCGGATACGATGGCTACACCTTC
CDR3 protein: CASSIPQRGSGYDGYTF

J gene: TRBJ2-2
V gene: TRBV6-5
D gene: -
clone size: many
CDR3 DNA: TGTGCCAGCAGGCAACAATCCCTAGCTTTTCCCTCCGTGGGCACCGGGGAGCTGTTTTTT
CDR3 protein: CASRQQSLAFPSVGTGELFF

J gene: TRBJ1-1
V gene: TRBV4-3
D gene: -
clone size: many
CDR3 DNA: TGCGCCAGCAGCCAAGCCGAGACAGCCTGGAACACTGAAGCTTTCTTT
CDR3 protein: CASSQAETAWNTEAFF